Listed below are T cell receptor beta chains from one sample, sequenced in a study of graft-versus-host responses after intestinal transplantation. These receptors lack a known antigen. Some clones are missing from TCRdb's copy, which holds only in-frame ones; the method was immunoSEQ multiplex PCR. The sample records approximately 110,000 clones, approximately 92% being singletons. Sample: unstimulated CD4+ T cells sorted from spleen or lymph node cells, taken before transplant. The source is a human donor who was the organ donor for an intestinal transplant. Each CDR3 is given with its conserved first and last residue. D genes are given only for firm matches.

J gene | V gene | D gene | CDR3 DNA | CDR3 protein
TRBJ2-3 | TRBV30 | . | TGTGCCTGGAGTGACCCCTCTAGGGCAGATACGCAGTATTTT | CAWSDPSRADTQYF
TRBJ1-5 | TRBV11-3 | . | TGTGCCAGCAGCTTAGAACAGGGAGAGGGCAATCAGCCCCAGCATTTT | CASSLEQGEGNQPQHF
TRBJ2-4 | TRBV7-2 | . | TGTGCCAGCAGAGAGGGGGAAGCCAAAAACATTCAGTACTTC | CASREGEAKNIQYF
TRBJ2-3 | TRBV9 | TRBD2 | TGTGCCAGCAGCCCACTCAGCGGGAGAGGTACAGATACGCAGTATTTT | CASSPLSGRGTDTQYF
TRBJ2-3 | TRBV2 | . | TGTGCCAGCAGTGAATGGGTGGGAGTCCTGCCGGATACGCAGTATTTT | CASSEWVGVLPDTQYF
TRBJ2-2 | TRBV7-9 | . | TGTGCCAGCAGCTTTAGCGGAGCGAACACCGGGGAGCTGTTTTTT | CASSFSGANTGELFF
TRBJ2-2 | TRBV19 | . | TGTGCCAGTAGTATAGGTACCCATAATCCTTCTTTT | CASSIGTHNPSF
TRBJ2-3 | TRBV12-5 | TRBD1 | TGTGCTAGTGGTTTGCTAAGAGGCAGGGGGCTGGATACGCAGTATTTT | CASGLLRGRGLDTQYF
TRBJ2-3 | TRBV5-1 | TRBD1 | TGCGCCAGCACCAGGGGGCGTTCGGGAGATACGCAGTATTTT | CASTRGRSGDTQYF
TRBJ2-7 | TRBV19 | . | TGTGCCAGTAGTATAGCGGCGGGCGCCTCCTACGAGCAGTACTTC | CASSIAAGASYEQYF
TRBJ1-2 | TRBV7-2 | TRBD1 | TGTGCCAGCAGCTCTCGACAGGGAGTAGGGTATGGCTACACCTTC | CASSSRQGVGYGYTF